This TCR beta chain was profiled in a study of cytomegalovirus exposure and HLA in healthy donors. The length of the CDR3 is 16 residues. Germline V gene sequence: CDR1 LNHDA, CDR2 SQIVND (reference sequence). With V trimmed by 2 bases and J by 4 bases, 6 bases remained unmatched. Amplification used 60 Vbeta primers and 13 Jbeta primers. Using immunoSEQ multiplex PCR, the repertoire was profiled, and TCRdb retains in-frame clones only, with some absent. The sample yields about 200,000 clones, approximately 86% seen once. Sequencing was carried out using PBMCs. The J gene is TRBJ2-2, the V gene TRBV19; 8 bases align to TRBD1. The TCR was taken from a woman between 18 and 29 years old in good health and CMV-seronegative. The CDR3, as DNA: TGTGCCAGTAGTATATTTGGACAGGGATTCACCGGGGAGCTGTTTTTT. As protein: CASSIFGQGFTGELFF.